This T cell receptor beta chain was profiled in a study of sequential checkpoint blockade in melanoma. Treatment denoted: randomized to nivolumab then ipilimumab (arm A) or the reverse (arm B). Repertoires were generated with immunoSEQ multiplex PCR, while TCRdb's copy carries only in-frame clones and drops some. The repertoire includes some 1,600 clones, 24% of them detected once, and approximately 8.2% sits in the top ten. This clone ranks as medium-sized. Germline CDR1 reads MNHGY; CDR2 reads SAAAGT. The CDR3 contains 16 residues. V lost 2 bases to trimming and J lost 0 bases, with 13 bases between them.

The source of this sequence is a human donor with melanoma. This specimen consisted of tumor tissue (inferred from file names), obtained from a patient given nivolumab and ipilimumab in sequence. This chain joins TRBV6-8 and TRBJ1-1; maybe TRBD1 (5 bases). The CDR3 DNA is TGTGCCAGCAGTTACGGAGAGGCAGGGATGAACACTGAAGCTTTCTTT. Its protein is CASSYGEAGMNTEAFF.